These 3 T cell receptor beta chains were sequenced from one sample in a study of response to subunit inactivated influenza vaccine. TCRdb ran MiXCR on the RT-PCR reads and lists one entry per CDR3 protein. The sample yields 500,000 to 700,000 distinct CDR3 sequences, 20% to 25% seen once. Another study also made use of these data, one on T cells expressing NK-cell markers. That source adds: As the method of synthesis, 5'RACE template switching with UMIs yielded TCR beta cDNA.

The material was CD4+ T cells sorted from PBMCs, obtained 11 to 12 days after vaccination. The origin of the receptors is a man aged 50 to 59 who received an inactivated influenza vaccine.

This clonotype occurred many times. The CDR3 loop reads CASSRDTPNTGELFF. The CDR3 DNA follows: TGTGCCAGCAGCAGGGACACCCCGAACACCGGGGAGCTGTTTTTT. The rearrangement uses TRBV2 and TRBJ2-2, with a weak D call TRBD1 (6 bases). The germline V gene has CDR1 SNHLY and CDR2 FYNNEI. The CDR3 length is 15 residues. V dropped 6 bases and J dropped 0 bases, with 11 bases sitting between them.

The rearrangement joins TRBV30 to TRBJ2-3; D gene unclear. Germline values: CDR1 GTSNPN, CDR2 SVGIG (reference sequence). V lost 4 bases and J lost 7, with 15 bases in between. The CDR3 runs to 13 residues. The chain's CDR3 is CAWTEETDNTQYF. The CDR3 DNA sequence: TGTGCCTGGACCGAGGAAACAGATAATACGCAGTATTTT. Complete variable domain (other parts from reference TRBV30 and TRBJ2-3): SQTIHQWPATLVQPVGSPLSLECTVEGTSNPNLYWYRQAAGRGLQLLFYSVGIGQISSEVPQNLSASRPQDRQFILSSKKLLLSDSGFYLCAWTEETDNTQYFGPGTRLTVL.

V and J are TRBV2 and TRBJ1-1, with a weak D call TRBD1 (5 bases). Trimming took 8 bases from V and 0 from J, leaving 16 bases between them. This CDR3 spans 15 amino acids. Germline V gene sequence: CDR1 SNHLY, CDR2 FYNNEI. The CDR3 loop reads CASVQGLLMNTEAFF. The DNA for the CDR3 is TGTGCCAGCGTGCAGGGACTACTAATGAACACTGAAGCTTTCTTT.